This T cell receptor beta chain came from a study of OX40 agonist ivuxolimab in advanced cancers. Study conclusions and caveats: Several nonresponders also turned out to have low normalized T-cell clonal expansion. CD4+ and CD8+ blood T cells expanded clonally by week 6 at 0.1 to 3.0 mg/kg.

CDR1 SGHAT and CDR2 FQDESV come from the germline V gene (reference sequence). After removal of 5 bases from V and 7 bases from J, the junction contained 9 bases not matched to a gene. CDR3 length equals 16 residues. Of note for this clone: The antigen remains undetermined.

Clones were sequenced by immunoSEQ multiplex PCR, and TCRdb holds only the in-frame ones, with some missing. The sample shows 95,000 to 150,000 clones, 93% of them seen only once. The sequence was collected from an adult with an advanced solid tumor such as melanoma, head and neck, liver or kidney cancer. The chain joins TRBV11-1 to TRBJ2-2, with 11 positions matching TRBD1. The sample was CD4+ or CD8+ T cells sorted from blood, taken in a trial of the OX40 agonist ivuxolimab. This chain's CDR3 is CASSKLGQGAGGELFF. CDR3 in DNA: TGTGCCAGCAGCAAACTAGGACAGGGGGCAGGCGGGGAGCTGTTTTTT.